The 5 T cell receptor beta chains listed next were all sequenced from one sample in a study of cytomegalovirus exposure and HLA in healthy donors. The PCR was carried out with 60 Vbeta primers and 13 Jbeta primers. Repertoires were generated with immunoSEQ multiplex PCR, while TCRdb's copy carries only in-frame clones and drops some. The data contain 90,000 to 120,000 clones, less than 80% of them seen just once; the ten biggest clones take up about 8%. Sequencing was performed on PBMCs. These receptors originate from a man aged 25 to 40 in good health and CMV-seronegative.

This clone was detected a few times. V is TRBV7-9 and J is TRBJ1-1; no clear D gene. V was clipped by 4 bases and J by 1 base, with 10 bases between them. Germline CDR1 SEHNR, CDR2 FQNEAQ (reference sequence). The CDR3 sequence is 14 residues long. The DNA for the CDR3 is TGTGCCAGCAGCTCCCGAGGTCCGAACACTGAAGCTTTCTTT. This sequence encodes CASSSRGPNTEAFF.

The rearrangement uses TRBV18 and TRBJ1-2; possible D gene TRBD1, 6 bases. The CDR3 consists of 14 residues. In germline, CDR1 is KGHSH, CDR2 LQKENI. Between the trimmed V and J ends, which lost 0 bases and 7 bases, there was a span of 12 bases. CDR3 region: CASSPPGATAGYTF. DNA of the CDR3: TGTGCCAGCTCACCACCGGGGGCGACTGCTGGCTACACCTTC.

The rearrangement uses TRBV7-2 and TRBJ1-6; D is possibly TRBD1 (6 bases). CDR3 length equals 18 residues. Germline CDR1 and CDR2: SGHTA and FQGNSA. Trimming removed 5 bases at V and 6 bases at J, with 23 bases between. In DNA form, the CDR3 reads TGTGCCAGCAGCCCAGGGGCCAGGGGAGGGTTTGGTAATTCACCCCTCCACTTT. As protein: CASSPGARGGFGNSPLHF. The full variable domain, in which reference TRBV7-2 and TRBJ1-6 provide the parts outside the CDR3, is GAGVSQSPSNKVTEKGKDVELRCDPISGHTALYWYRQSLGQGLEFLIYFQGNSAPDKSGLPSDRFSAERTGGSVSTLTIQRTQQEDSAVYLCASSPGARGGFGNSPLHFGNGTRLTVT.

The chain is built from TRBV29-1 and TRBJ1-1; 7 nucleotides line up with TRBD1. The CDR3 consists of 12 residues. The germline V gene has CDR1 SQVTM and CDR2 ANQGSEA. With 4 bases clipped from V and 3 bases from J, the junction kept 2 bases outside the gene matches. The CDR3 DNA reads TGCAGCGTTGCGGGACAGTACACTGAAGCTTTCTTT. Translation gives CSVAGQYTEAFF.

The rearrangement joins TRBV5-8 to TRBJ1-5, with TRBD1 identical over 7 bases. The germline gives CDR1 SGHTS, CDR2 YDEGEE. The CDR3 loop spans 17 amino acids. J lost 4 bases, V lost 1 base, and 11 bases had no gene match. For the CDR3, the DNA is TGTGCCAGCAGCTTGAGGACAGGCTCAATGGGAAATCAGCCCCAGCATTTT. Protein: CASSLRTGSMGNQPQHF.